This T cell receptor (beta chain) was profiled in a study of vaccination effects on CD4 cells after COVID-19. Study observations and caveats: Early post-infection timepoints were absent, and convalescent patients were few.

The CDR3 extends over 12 amino acids. The V gene lost 6 bases and the J gene lost 8 bases, with 10 bases spanning the gap. Germline V gene sequence: CDR1 MNHEY, CDR2 SVGAGI. Cells that had been cultured for about 10 days were the source of isolated CD4+ T cells. Libraries were prepared by immunoSEQ multiplex PCR; TCRdb keeps only in-frame clonotypes and omits some of them. This sample has around 41,000 clones; 82% occur once, and the top ten carry roughly 3%. Remarks on this clone: Its specificity is not known.

The chain joins TRBV6-5 to TRBJ1-4; D not certain. This specimen consisted of CD4+ T cells from PBMCs cultured without peptide, obtained before COVID-19 vaccination. This TCR derives from a human donor who received a COVID-19 vaccine. CDR3 residues: CASSPGGEKLFF. CDR3 coding DNA: TGTGCCAGCAGCCCGGGTGGGGAAAAACTGTTTTTT.